This T cell receptor (beta chain) was sequenced in a study of cytomegalovirus exposure and HLA in healthy donors. PCR involved 60 Vbeta and 13 Jbeta primers. Produced via immunoSEQ multiplex PCR; TCRdb's table is partial and in-frame only. The profile covers about 160,000 clones, with approximately 79% appearing a single time and roughly 2% taken by the ten largest. The CDR3 extends over 17 amino acids. Germline-derived CDR1 and CDR2 are MNHEY and SMNVEV (reference sequence). Material: PBMCs. This TCR was recovered from a man in his forties in good health and CMV-seronegative. The chain links TRBV27 to TRBJ2-5; 7 bases are shared with TRBD2. The J call is uncertain, as TRBJ2-7 better fits the DNA end. The CDR3 reads CASKGRTDGGSFYEQYF. CDR3 bases: TGTGCCAGCAAGGGCCGGACCGACGGCGGGAGTTTCTACGAGCAGTACTTC.